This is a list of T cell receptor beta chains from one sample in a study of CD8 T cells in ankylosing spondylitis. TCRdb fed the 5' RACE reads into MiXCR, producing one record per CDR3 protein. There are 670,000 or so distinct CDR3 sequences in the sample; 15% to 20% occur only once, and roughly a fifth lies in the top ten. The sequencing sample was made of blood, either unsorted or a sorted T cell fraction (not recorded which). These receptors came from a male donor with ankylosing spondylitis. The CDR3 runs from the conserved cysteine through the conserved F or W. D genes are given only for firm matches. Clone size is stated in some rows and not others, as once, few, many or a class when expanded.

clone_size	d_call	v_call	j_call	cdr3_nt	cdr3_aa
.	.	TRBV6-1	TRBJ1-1	TGTGCCAGCATCCTCCGACGGGGGAACACTGAAGCTTTCTTT	CASILRRGNTEAFF
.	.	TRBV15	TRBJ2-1	TGTGCCACCAGCAGAGATCAACAGGCACTCCTCTCCTACAATGAGCAGTTCTTC	CATSRDQQALLSYNEQFF
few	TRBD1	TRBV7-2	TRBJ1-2	TGTGCCAGCAGCTTATATCAGGGGGGTGGCTACACCTTC	CASSLYQGGGYTF
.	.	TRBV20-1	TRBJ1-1	TGCAGTGCCCAGGGTGGGAACACTGAAGCTTTCTTT	CSAQGGNTEAFF
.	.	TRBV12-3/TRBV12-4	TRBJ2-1	TGTGCCAGCAGTCCAGACCGGTTTGGCAATGAGCAGTTCTTC	CASSPDRFGNEQFF
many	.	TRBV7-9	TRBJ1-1	TGTGCCAGCAGCTTAGATGCGGGATTTGAAGCTTTCTTT	CASSLDAGFEAFF
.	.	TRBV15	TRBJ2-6	TGTGCCACCAGCAGAGTACAGGGCAAGTCCGGGGCCAACGTCCTGACTTTC	CATSRVQGKSGANVLTF
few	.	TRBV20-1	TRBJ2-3	TGCAGTGGACAGGGAGGCCGCCTCTCCACAGATACGCAGTATTTT	CSGQGGRLSTDTQYF
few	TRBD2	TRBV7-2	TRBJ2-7	TGTGCCAGCAGCTTAATCGGGACTATTCCCTCCTACGAGCAGTACTTC	CASSLIGTIPSYEQYF
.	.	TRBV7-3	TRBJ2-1	TGTGCCAGCAGCCCCGCCGGGGTTGCCGGGGGCTACAATGAGCAGTTCTTC	CASSPAGVAGGYNEQFF
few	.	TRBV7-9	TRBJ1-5	TGTGCCAGCAGCACCGGGACGGCCGAAGCCCAGCATTTT	CASSTGTAEAQHF
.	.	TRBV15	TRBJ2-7	TGTGCCACTCGTGGAAGGGACTCGGGAAGCGAGCAGTACTTC	CATRGRDSGSEQYF
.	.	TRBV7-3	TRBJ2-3	TGTGCCAGCAGCTTATCCAGGGAGACAGATACGCAGTATTTT	CASSLSRETDTQYF
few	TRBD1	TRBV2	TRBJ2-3	TGTGCCAGCAGTTTCCGGGACAGCCTTCTGAATACGCAGTATTTT	CASSFRDSLLNTQYF
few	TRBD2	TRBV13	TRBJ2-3	TGTGCCAGCAGCTTAGTTGCGGGAGGGCCGGTGGATACGCAGTATTTT	CASSLVAGGPVDTQYF
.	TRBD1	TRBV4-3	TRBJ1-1	TGCGCCAGCAGCCCCGCGACAGGGTGGGGCACTGAAGCTTTCTTT	CASSPATGWGTEAFF
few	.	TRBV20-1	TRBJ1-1	TGCAGTGCCCCTAGAGGGGAGAACACTGAAGCTTTCTTT	CSAPRGENTEAFF
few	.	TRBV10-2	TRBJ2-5	TGCGCCAGCGTCCGACGGCCACAAGAGACCCAGTACTTC	CASVRRPQETQYF
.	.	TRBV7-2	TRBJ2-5	TGTGCCAGCAGCTCCCGGGACTCATTACAAGAGACCCAGTACTTC	CASSSRDSLQETQYF
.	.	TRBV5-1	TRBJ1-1	TGCGCCAGCAGCCGCACCGGGACTGATGACACTGAAGCTTTCTTT	CASSRTGTDDTEAFF
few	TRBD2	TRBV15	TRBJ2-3	TGTGCCACCAGCCGACCTAGCGGGAGTCGGGGTACGCAGTATTTT	CATSRPSGSRGTQYF
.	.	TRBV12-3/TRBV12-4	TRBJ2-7	TGTGCCAGCAGTTTGATCGGGGCAGGGCGTACCTACGAGCAGTACTTC	CASSLIGAGRTYEQYF
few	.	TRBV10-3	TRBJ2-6	TGTGCCATCACTACGGGTGCCACTGGGGCCAACGTCCTGACTTTC	CAITTGATGANVLTF
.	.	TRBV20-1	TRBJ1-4	TGCAGTGCTAGAGATCTCCCGGGTCTGAATGAAAAACTGTTTTTT	CSARDLPGLNEKLFF
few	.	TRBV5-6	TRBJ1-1	TGTGCCAGCAGCTTGAGCAAGGGGGACACTGAAGCTTTCTTT	CASSLSKGDTEAFF
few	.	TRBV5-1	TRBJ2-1	TGCGCCAGCAGCCCGGGGGAAACCTACAATGAGCAGTTCTTC	CASSPGETYNEQFF
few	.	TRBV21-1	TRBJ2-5	TGTGCCAGCAGCCCGCGGACAGGGAAACAAGAGACCCAGTACTTC	CASSPRTGKQETQYF
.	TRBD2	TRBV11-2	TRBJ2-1	TGTGCCAGCAGCTCGCCCGGGGGGGACTACAATGAGCAGTTCTTC	CASSSPGGDYNEQFF
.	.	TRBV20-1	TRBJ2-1	TGCAGTGCACCAAGGCCTAATGAGCAGTTCTTC	CSAPRPNEQFF
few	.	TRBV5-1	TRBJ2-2	TGCGCCAGCAGCCTCGGACCCGCGCCATCGGGGGAGCTGTTTTTT	CASSLGPAPSGELFF
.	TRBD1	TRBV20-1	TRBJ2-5	TGCAGTGCTCGATGGGAAGGACAGGGCCCCCAAGAGACCCAGTACTTC	CSARWEGQGPQETQYF
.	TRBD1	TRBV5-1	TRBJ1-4	TGCGCCAGCAGCCCAGGACAGGGGCACTTGAAGGAAAAACTGTTTTTT	CASSPGQGHLKEKLFF
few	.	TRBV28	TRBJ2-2	TGTGCCAGCAGCCATCTCCGACTCGGGGAGCTGTTTTTT	CASSHLRLGELFF
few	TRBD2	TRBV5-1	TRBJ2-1	TGCGCCAGCAGCTCAGCGGGGCAATACAATGAGCAGTTCTTC	CASSSAGQYNEQFF
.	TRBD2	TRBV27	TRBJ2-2	TGTGCCAGCAGTCCGACCTCTAGCGGAGCGAACACCGGGGAGCTGTTTTTT	CASSPTSSGANTGELFF
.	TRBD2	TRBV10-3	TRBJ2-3	TGTGCCATCAGTGAGGGGTCTAGCGGGCAGTATTTT	CAISEGSSGQYF
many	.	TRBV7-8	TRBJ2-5	TGTGCCAGCAGCTTAGAGCGCTTACAGGGTGGCGAAGAGACCCAGTACTTC	CASSLERLQGGEETQYF
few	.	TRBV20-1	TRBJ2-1	TGCAGTGCCGAGGGCCATGTCAACTCCTACAATGAGCAGTTCTTC	CSAEGHVNSYNEQFF
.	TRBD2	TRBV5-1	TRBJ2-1	TGCGCCAGCAGCTTGACTAGCGGGGGGCTGGGGCAGTCCTTC	CASSLTSGGLGQSF
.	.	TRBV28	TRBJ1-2	TGTGCCAGCAGTTCACAGGGACTCTATGGCTACACCTTC	CASSSQGLYGYTF
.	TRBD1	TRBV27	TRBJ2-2	TGTGCCAGCAGAAACAGGGGTTCCGGGGAGCTGTTTTTT	CASRNRGSGELFF
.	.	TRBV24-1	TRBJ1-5	TGTGCCACCAGTGACCCTCGACAGGGCAATCAGCCCCAGCATTTT	CATSDPRQGNQPQHF
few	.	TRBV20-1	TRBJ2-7	TGCAGTGCTAGAGATCTGCGGGAACCCACCCACGAGCAGTACTTC	CSARDLREPTHEQYF
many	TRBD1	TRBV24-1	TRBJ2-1	TGTGCCACCAGTGATTTGTATGACAGGGGGCTGATAAATGAGCAGTTCTTC	CATSDLYDRGLINEQFF
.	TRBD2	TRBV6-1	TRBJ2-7	TGTGCCAGCAGTACACGGACAGGGACTAGCGGGATTTACGAGCAGTACTTC	CASSTRTGTSGIYEQYF
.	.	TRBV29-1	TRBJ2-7	TGCAGCGCGGCCGGGACAAACCACGAGCAGTACTTC	CSAAGTNHEQYF
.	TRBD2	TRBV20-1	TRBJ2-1	TGCAGTGCTAGAGATACCCTACTAGCGGGGGACAAAGATGAGCAGTTCTTC	CSARDTLLAGDKDEQFF
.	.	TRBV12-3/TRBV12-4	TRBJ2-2	TGTGCCAGCAGTTACCGGCAGCAAAACACCGGGGAGCTGTTTTTT	CASSYRQQNTGELFF
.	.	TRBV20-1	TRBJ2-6	TGCAGTGCTAGGACTGGGGCCAACGTCCTGACTTTC	CSARTGANVLTF
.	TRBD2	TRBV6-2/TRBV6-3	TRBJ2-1	TGTGCCAGCAGCCACGGGACTAGCGGGATAAATGAGCAGTTCTTC	CASSHGTSGINEQFF
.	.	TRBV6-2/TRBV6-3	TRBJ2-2	TGTGCCAGCAGTAGCGTCAGGGGAGGAACCGGGGAGCTGTTTTTT	CASSSVRGGTGELFF
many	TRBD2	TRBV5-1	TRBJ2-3	TGCGCCAGCAGCCTTAGCGGGACTAACACAGATACGCAGTATTTT	CASSLSGTNTDTQYF
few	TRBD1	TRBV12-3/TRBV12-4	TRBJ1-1	TGTGCCAGCAGTTCGTACAGGGGAGTGAACACTGAAGCTTTCTTT	CASSSYRGVNTEAFF
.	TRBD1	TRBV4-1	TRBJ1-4	TGCGCCAGCAGCCAAGGGGACAGTCAGAATGAAAAACTGTTTTTT	CASSQGDSQNEKLFF